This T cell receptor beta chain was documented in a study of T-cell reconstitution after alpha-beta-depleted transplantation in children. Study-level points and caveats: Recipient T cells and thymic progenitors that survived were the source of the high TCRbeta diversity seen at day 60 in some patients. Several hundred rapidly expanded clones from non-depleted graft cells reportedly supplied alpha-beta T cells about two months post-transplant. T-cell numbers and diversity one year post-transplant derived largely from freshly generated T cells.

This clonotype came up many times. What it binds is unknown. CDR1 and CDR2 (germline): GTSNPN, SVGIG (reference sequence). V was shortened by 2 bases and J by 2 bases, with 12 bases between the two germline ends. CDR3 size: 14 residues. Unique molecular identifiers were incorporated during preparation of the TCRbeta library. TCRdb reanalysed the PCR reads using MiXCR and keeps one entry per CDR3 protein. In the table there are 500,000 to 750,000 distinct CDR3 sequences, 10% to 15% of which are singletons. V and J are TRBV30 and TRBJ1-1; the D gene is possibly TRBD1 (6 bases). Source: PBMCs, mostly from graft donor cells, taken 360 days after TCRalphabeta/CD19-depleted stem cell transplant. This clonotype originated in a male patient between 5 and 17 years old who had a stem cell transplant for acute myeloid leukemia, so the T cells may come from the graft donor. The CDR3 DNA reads TGTGCCTGGAGTCGGGGGGGCCCCAACACTGAAGCTTTCTTT. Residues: CAWSRGGPNTEAFF.